The present entry profiles one T cell receptor (beta chain) with its context. Which antigen it targets is not known. No base-level quality is on record; no much larger clone is a single base apart. The sample's time point label, in plain terms: patch test 1, 2 weeks after DPC sensitization. The treatment or condition label here, explained by the study, means: therapeutic diphenylcyclopropenone sensitization with weekly scalp DPC. At every patch-test visit, the blood draw took place before the patch test was put on. Eligible patients were aged 18 to 70, diagnosed with alopecia, deemed suitable for DPC therapy, and excluded if pregnant. Total RNA was isolated from unfractionated whole blood collected in Tempus Blood RNA tubes. The CDR3 has 12 amino acids, counting the end cysteine and phenylalanine. CDR3 DNA only is kept here, 36 bases in frame from base 1. V gives up 5 bases and J gives up 6 bases, and the segment between their germline ends measures 11 bases.

The record originates from a study of human T cells and chemical hapten exposure (dated by TCRdb to the early 2020s). In terms of the full investigation: For sensitization, 2% DPC in acetone was applied to a roughly 2 cm by roughly 2 cm area of upper inner arm skin. Weekly therapeutic DPC doses were additionally applied to the scalp of patients throughout the roughly 26-week study period. Patch tests used Finn chambers with 0.01% DPC on the upper back, scored after 6 days by International Contact Dermatitis Research Group standards. Most of the patients in the cohort were female, and the cohort covered alopecia areata with under or over 50% scalp involvement, alopecia totalis and alopecia universalis. Libraries were pooled for sequencing, and variation in per-sample TCR yields was attributed mainly to small differences in library volumes within the pool. Peripheral blood TCR repertoire changes were tracked in vivo in alopecia patients during primary and secondary sensitization to the hapten diphenylcyclopropenone (DPC). Blood was sampled from patients pre-sensitization (week 0) and at 2, 6 and about 24 weeks after DPC sensitization. Some 29 alopecia patients provided blood for TCR sequencing at one to four time points (pre-sensitization, 2, 6 and 24 weeks). Overall results and qualifications from the work: Patch test score was positively correlated with the number of PT1 expanded TCRs, with significance at thresholds 8, 16 and 32 but not at 4. No change with DPC sensitization was found in the number of TCRs above 1 in 1000 frequency, and no evidence of global repertoire structure alterations was found. Repeated subsampling changed both the strength of the expansion versus patch-test correlation and the threshold at which that correlation became significant. Compared with pre-sensitization or healthy control sets, expanded TCRs formed significantly more large CDR3 similarity clusters, which is consistent with antigen-driven responses. Alopecia, a presumed autoimmune disease, was present in all patients, so the immune response of the patients might differ from that of healthy individuals.

Libraries were made using RACE. The listed sequencing device is NextSeq 500. During library preparation, unique molecular identifiers were attached to individual cDNA molecules so that TCRs could be counted in a quantitative, reproducible way. From each blood RNA sample, both TCR alpha and TCR beta chains were sequenced. The authors processed their data as follows. The median number of TCRs per sample was roughly 94,000, ranging from roughly 20,000 to 690,600. V, J and CDR3 annotation of the TCR reads was carried out using the Decombinator software suite. For the PS versus PT1 abundance plots, all samples were subsampled to the same number of TCRs (28,000). TCRs were defined as expanded if absent before sensitization and observed at least eight times at the 2-week time point. TCRdb trimmed the raw reads at Q25, called clones with MiXCR and kept productive beta chains. Rows are unified per CDR3 protein, each entry keeping the most common DNA and genes. TCRdb's processing, not the authors', yielded these V and J calls. This sample comprises nearly 350,000 distinct CDR3 sequences, around 7% of them detected only once. 7.5% to 9% of the sample belongs to the ten largest clones.

This sequence was found in a woman aged 18-29 years with alopecia areata. Some clones in this sample may be carry-over from other donors' samples. The starting material was whole blood, obtained in connection with sensitization to the hapten diphenylcyclopropenone (DPC). The V gene is TRBV12-3 or TRBV12-4 and the J gene is TRBJ2-7, with TRBD2 tentatively as D gene (5 bases match). The DNA reads TGTGCCAGCAGTAACGGAGGTCGCGAGCAGTACTTC. This yields the protein CASSNGGREQYF.